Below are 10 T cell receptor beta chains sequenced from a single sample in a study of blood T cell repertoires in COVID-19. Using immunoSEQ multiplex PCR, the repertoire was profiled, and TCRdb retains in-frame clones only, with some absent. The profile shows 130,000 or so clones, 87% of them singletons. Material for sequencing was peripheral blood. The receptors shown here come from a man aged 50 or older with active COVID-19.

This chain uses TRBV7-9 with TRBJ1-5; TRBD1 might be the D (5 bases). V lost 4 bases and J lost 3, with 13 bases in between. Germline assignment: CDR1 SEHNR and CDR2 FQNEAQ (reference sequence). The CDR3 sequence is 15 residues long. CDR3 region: CASSSGLENNQPQHF. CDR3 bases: TGTGCCAGCAGCTCGGGACTGGAAAACAATCAGCCCCAGCATTTT.

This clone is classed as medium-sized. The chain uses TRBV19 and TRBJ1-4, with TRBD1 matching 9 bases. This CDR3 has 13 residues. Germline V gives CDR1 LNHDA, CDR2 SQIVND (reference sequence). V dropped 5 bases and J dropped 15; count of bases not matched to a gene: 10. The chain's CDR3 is CASSPGTGFGLFF. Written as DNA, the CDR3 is TGTGCCAGTAGTCCCGGGACAGGGTTTGGATTGTTTTTT.

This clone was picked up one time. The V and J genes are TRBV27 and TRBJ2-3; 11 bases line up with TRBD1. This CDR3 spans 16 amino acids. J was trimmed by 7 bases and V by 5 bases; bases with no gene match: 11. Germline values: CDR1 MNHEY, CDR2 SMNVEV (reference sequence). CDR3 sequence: CASSTRTGGLANTQYF. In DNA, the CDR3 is TGTGCCAGCAGTACGAGGACAGGGGGCCTTGCAAATACGCAGTATTTT.

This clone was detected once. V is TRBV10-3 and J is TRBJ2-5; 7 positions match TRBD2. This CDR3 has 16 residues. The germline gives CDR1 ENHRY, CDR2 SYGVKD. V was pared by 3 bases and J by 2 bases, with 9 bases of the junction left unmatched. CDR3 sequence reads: CAISDSSGAEQETQYF. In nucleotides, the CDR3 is TGTGCCATCAGTGACTCCAGCGGGGCCGAGCAAGAGACCCAGTACTTC.

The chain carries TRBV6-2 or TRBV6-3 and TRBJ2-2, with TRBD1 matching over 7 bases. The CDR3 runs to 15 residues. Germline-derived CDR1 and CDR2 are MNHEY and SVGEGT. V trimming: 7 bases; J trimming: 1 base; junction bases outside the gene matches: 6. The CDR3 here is CASNPQGMNTGELFF. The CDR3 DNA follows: TGTGCCAGCAACCCACAGGGGATGAACACCGGGGAGCTGTTTTTT.

CDR3 bases: TGCAGTGCTAGTGGGTTGCCCGGGTACTCCCAAGAGACCCAGTACTTC. Its translation is CSASGLPGYSQETQYF. The chain couples TRBV20-1 to TRBJ2-5; D is unresolved. V lost 3 bases, J lost 1 base, and 18 bases lay in between. Germline CDR1 DFQATT, CDR2 SNEGSKA (reference sequence). The CDR3 extends over 16 amino acids.

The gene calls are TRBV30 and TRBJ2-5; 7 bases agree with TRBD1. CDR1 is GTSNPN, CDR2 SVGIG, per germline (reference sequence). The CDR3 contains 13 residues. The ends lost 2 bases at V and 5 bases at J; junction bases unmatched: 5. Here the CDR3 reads CAWSKQGLETQYF. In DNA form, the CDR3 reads TGTGCCTGGAGTAAACAGGGGTTGGAGACCCAGTACTTC.

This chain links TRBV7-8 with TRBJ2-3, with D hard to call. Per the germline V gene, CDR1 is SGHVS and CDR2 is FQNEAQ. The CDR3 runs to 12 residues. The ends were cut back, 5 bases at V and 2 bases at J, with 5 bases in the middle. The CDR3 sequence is CASSLFTDTQYF. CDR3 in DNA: TGTGCCAGCAGCCTATTCACAGATACGCAGTATTTT.

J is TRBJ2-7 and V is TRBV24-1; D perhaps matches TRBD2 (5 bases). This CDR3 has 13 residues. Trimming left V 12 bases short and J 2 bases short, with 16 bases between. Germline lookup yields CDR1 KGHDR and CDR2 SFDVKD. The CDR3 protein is CAVAGVLTYEQYF. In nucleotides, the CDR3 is TGTGCCGTCGCCGGGGTTTTGACCTACGAGCAGTACTTC.

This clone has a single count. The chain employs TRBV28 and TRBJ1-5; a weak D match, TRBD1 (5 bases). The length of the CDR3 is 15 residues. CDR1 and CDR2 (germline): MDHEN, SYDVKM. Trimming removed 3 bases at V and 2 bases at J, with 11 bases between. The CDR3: CASSFQAGRNQPQHF. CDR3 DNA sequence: TGTGCCAGCAGTTTTCAGGCGGGGCGCAATCAGCCCCAGCATTTT.